The TCR beta chain under discussion was sequenced for a study of cytomegalovirus exposure and HLA in healthy donors. V lost 4 bases and J lost 5; bases outside the gene matches: 9. Germline V gene sequence: CDR1 MNHNY, CDR2 SVGAGI (reference sequence). The CDR3 runs 16 residues. The donors were in the roughly 120-subject validation cohort, distinct from the 666-subject first cohort. Assay: immunoSEQ multiplex PCR; the TCRdb copy retains only in-frame clones and omits some. The sample has about 83,000 clones; about 96% are singletons. The chain couples TRBV6-6 to TRBJ2-5; 11 bases agree with TRBD2. Sequenced: PBMCs. This receptor was taken from a woman aged 18-29 years in good health and CMV-seronegative. In DNA, the CDR3 is TGTGCCAGCAGTTCGTTAGCGGGAGGGTTTGGGGAGACCCAGTACTTC. Residues: CASSSLAGGFGETQYF.